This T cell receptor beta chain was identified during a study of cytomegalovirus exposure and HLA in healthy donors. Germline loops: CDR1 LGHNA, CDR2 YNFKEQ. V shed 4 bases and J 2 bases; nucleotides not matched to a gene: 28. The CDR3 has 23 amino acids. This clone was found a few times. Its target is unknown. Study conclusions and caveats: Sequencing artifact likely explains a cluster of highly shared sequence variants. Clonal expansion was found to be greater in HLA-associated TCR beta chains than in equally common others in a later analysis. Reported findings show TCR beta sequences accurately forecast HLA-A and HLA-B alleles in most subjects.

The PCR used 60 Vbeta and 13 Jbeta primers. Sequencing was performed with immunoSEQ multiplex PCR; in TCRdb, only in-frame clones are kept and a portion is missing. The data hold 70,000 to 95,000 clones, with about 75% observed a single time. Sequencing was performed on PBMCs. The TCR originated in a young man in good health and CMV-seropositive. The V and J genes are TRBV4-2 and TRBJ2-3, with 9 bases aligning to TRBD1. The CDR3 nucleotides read TGTGCCAGCAGCCTCCGGGGACAGGGCCCCGTCGTGTCAATTGGTGCCAACACAGATACGCAGTATTTT. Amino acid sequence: CASSLRGQGPVVSIGANTDTQYF.